Listed below are T cell receptor beta chains from one sample, sequenced in a study of blood T cell repertoires in COVID-19. Produced via immunoSEQ multiplex PCR; TCRdb's table is partial and in-frame only. The sample yields 150,000 or so clones, nearly 85% seen once. Specimen: peripheral blood. The receptors were sampled from a human donor in a cohort sampled during active COVID-19. Each CDR3 is given with its conserved first and last residue. Rows give clone size only sometimes, using once, few, many, or a class for an expanded clone.

v_gene: TRBV7-3
abundance: -
j_gene: TRBJ1-3
CDR3aa: CASSLSGQGNTIYF

v_gene: TRBV9
abundance: -
j_gene: TRBJ2-2
CDR3aa: CASSPRTANTGELFF

v_gene: TRBV24-1
abundance: few
j_gene: TRBJ2-1
CDR3aa: CATSDSGGRNEQFF

v_gene: TRBV18
abundance: -
j_gene: TRBJ2-3
CDR3aa: CASSLSGQDTQYF

v_gene: TRBV28
abundance: once
j_gene: TRBJ1-1
CDR3aa: CASQGYSSEAFF

v_gene: TRBV9
abundance: -
j_gene: TRBJ2-1
CDR3aa: CASSVAGTINNEQFF

v_gene: TRBV5-1
abundance: -
j_gene: TRBJ1-6
CDR3aa: CASSLGDRYNSPLHF

v_gene: TRBV7-2
abundance: few
j_gene: TRBJ2-1
CDR3aa: CASSLVGAGAGGEQFF

v_gene: TRBV19
abundance: once
j_gene: TRBJ1-5
CDR3aa: CASTMVQGGSRNQPQHF

v_gene: TRBV10-3
abundance: -
j_gene: TRBJ1-5
CDR3aa: CAISESDRVSQPQHF

v_gene: TRBV5-1
abundance: -
j_gene: TRBJ2-2
CDR3aa: CASSWRGTANTGELFF

v_gene: TRBV24-1
abundance: -
j_gene: TRBJ1-2
CDR3aa: CATSDSVGSGGYTF

v_gene: TRBV5-1
abundance: -
j_gene: TRBJ2-3
CDR3aa: CASSPITADTQYF

v_gene: TRBV9
abundance: -
j_gene: TRBJ2-2
CDR3aa: CASSVRGDTITGELFF